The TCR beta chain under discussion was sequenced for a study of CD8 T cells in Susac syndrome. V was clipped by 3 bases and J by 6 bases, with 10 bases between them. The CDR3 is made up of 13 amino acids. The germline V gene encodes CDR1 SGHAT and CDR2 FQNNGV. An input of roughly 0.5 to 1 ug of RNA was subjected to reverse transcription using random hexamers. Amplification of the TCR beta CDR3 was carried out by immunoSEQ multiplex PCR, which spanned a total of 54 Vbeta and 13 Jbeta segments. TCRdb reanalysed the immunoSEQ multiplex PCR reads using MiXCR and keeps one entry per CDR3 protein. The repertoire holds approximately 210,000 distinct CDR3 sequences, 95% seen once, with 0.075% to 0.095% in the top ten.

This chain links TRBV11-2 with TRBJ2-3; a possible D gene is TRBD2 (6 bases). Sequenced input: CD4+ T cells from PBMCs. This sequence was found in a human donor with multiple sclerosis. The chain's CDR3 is CASSLTAGDTQYF. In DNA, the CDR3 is TGTGCCAGCAGCTTGACGGCGGGGGATACGCAGTATTTT.